These 28 T cell receptor beta chains were all obtained from the same sample, sequenced in a study of cytomegalovirus exposure and HLA in healthy donors. The PCR had 60 Vbeta and 13 Jbeta primers. This table comes from immunoSEQ multiplex PCR, and its TCRdb copy is limited to in-frame clones, with some not included. The data hold 150,000 or so clones, with about 80% observed a single time. Sequences were obtained from PBMCs. The receptor set was obtained from a man aged 35-49 years in good health and CMV-seropositive.

The rearrangement uses TRBV10-3 and TRBJ2-7; TRBD1 matches 7 bases. Unmatched junction bases numbered 7, after V lost 5 bases and J lost 0 bases. The CDR3 consists of 15 residues. Germline V lookup: CDR1 ENHRY, CDR2 SYGVKD. The CDR3 spells CAISIGQASSYEQYF. CDR3 DNA: TGTGCCATCAGTATAGGACAGGCCAGCTCCTACGAGCAGTACTTC.

The rearrangement uses TRBV10-2 and TRBJ2-7, with D perhaps matching TRBD1 (5 bases). Germline V gene data show CDR1 as WSHSY and CDR2 as SAAADI. CDR3 length equals 14 residues. V gave up 2 bases and J gave up 2 bases, with 10 bases separating them. CDR3 bases: TGCGCCAGCAGTGAGGGACAAGGGACCTACGAGCAGTACTTC. Protein product: CASSEGQGTYEQYF.

The chain is built from TRBV9 and TRBJ1-1; D perhaps matches TRBD1 (5 bases). The CDR3 is made up of 15 amino acids. V lost 0 bases and J 5 bases, leaving 14 bases between the germline ends. The germline V gene has CDR1 SGDLS and CDR2 YYNGEE. CDR3 DNA: TGTGCCAGCAGCGTAGAAAGGGGTGCGGGAACTGAAGCTTTCTTT. Translated: CASSVERGAGTEAFF.

The gene calls are TRBV4-1 and TRBJ2-2, with 8 bases identical to TRBD2. The V segment lost 1 base and the J segment 3 bases; nucleotides outside the gene matches: 7. Germline CDR1 is MGHRA and CDR2 is YSYEKL. This CDR3 is built from 17 residues. This chain's CDR3 is CASSQVNGRADTGELFF. CDR3 in DNA: TGCGCCAGCAGCCAAGTGAACGGGAGGGCCGACACCGGGGAGCTGTTTTTT.

This clone appeared many times. The chain is built from TRBV28 and TRBJ2-1, with 8 bases fitting TRBD2. This CDR3 comprises 16 residues. In germline, CDR1 is MDHEN, CDR2 SYDVKM. V gave up 6 bases and J gave up 10 bases; unmatched junction bases: 17. CDR3 sequence (DNA): TGTGCCAGCAGAGGGCTAGCGGGTGGGCTAGGGTCGGAGCAGTTCTTC. As protein: CASRGLAGGLGSEQFF. Variable domain in full (rest from reference TRBV28 and TRBJ2-1): DVKVTQSSRYLVKRTGEKVFLECVQDMDHENMFWYRQDPGLGLRLIYFSYDVKMKEKGDIPEGYSVSREKKERFSLILESASTNQTSMYLCASRGLAGGLGSEQFFGPGTRLTVL.

The chain is built from TRBV6-1 and TRBJ2-7, with D unclear. The CDR3 consists of 14 residues. Trimming took 2 bases from V and 6 from J, leaving 14 bases between them. Germline V lookup: CDR1 MNHNS, CDR2 SASEGT. CDR3 protein: CASSELVQRGEQYF. The DNA of the CDR3 is TGTGCCAGCAGTGAATTGGTGCAGCGCGGCGAGCAGTACTTC.

The V gene is TRBV10-3, the J gene TRBJ2-7; D not resolved. CDR3 length: 14 amino acids. CDR1 is ENHRY, CDR2 SYGVKD, per germline. Trimming cost V 2 bases and J 0 bases, with 8 bases left between them. The CDR3, as DNA: TGTGCCATCAGTGAGGAGGCGCCCTCCTACGAGCAGTACTTC. It yields the protein CAISEEAPSYEQYF.

The chain links TRBV28 to TRBJ1-4; the match to TRBD1 covers 11 bases. This CDR3 spans 13 amino acids. CDR1 and CDR2 from the germline V gene are MDHEN and SYDVKM. With 11 bases clipped from V and 10 bases from J, the junction kept 9 bases outside the gene matches. The DNA of the CDR3 is TGTGCCGGCCGGGACAGGGGGACGGGAAAACTGTTTTTT. Translating it yields CAGRDRGTGKLFF.

This chain links TRBV6-5 with TRBJ1-2, with TRBD1 identical over 9 bases. Losses at the gene ends were 7 bases for V and 4 bases for J; bases not matched to a gene: 7. Germline-derived CDR1 and CDR2 are MNHEY and SVGAGI. CDR3 size: 14 residues. The CDR3 loop reads CASIPSGQGYGYTF. The CDR3 region has the DNA TGTGCCAGCATCCCATCGGGACAGGGCTATGGCTACACCTTC.

The V and J genes are TRBV5-4 and TRBJ2-1; 7 nucleotides line up with TRBD1. Unmatched junction bases numbered 9, after V lost 4 bases and J lost 5 bases. The germline CDR1 and CDR2 sequences are SGHNT and YYREEE (reference sequence). This CDR3 comprises 15 residues. The CDR3 spells CASSLKNQGDNEQFF. The CDR3 nucleotides are TGTGCCAGCAGCCTGAAGAATCAGGGGGACAATGAGCAGTTCTTC.

With regard to this clone: One junction end does not reproduce the germline sequence, and a read error may be involved. The chain uses TRBV28 and TRBJ2-1; 8 bases map to TRBD1. CDR3 length equals 14 residues. Germline V gives CDR1 MDHEN, CDR2 SYDVKM. CDR3 sequence (DNA): TGTGCCAGCAGTTTATTTCAGGGGGCGAATGAGCGGTTCTTC. It encodes CASSLFQGANERFF.

This chain connects TRBV6-1 to TRBJ1-1; possible D gene TRBD1, 6 bases. This CDR3 is built from 14 residues. The V end lost 2 bases, the J end lost 7 bases, and 14 bases lay between the germline ends. In germline, CDR1 is MNHNS, CDR2 SASEGT. Here the CDR3 reads CASSEWGGASEAFF. The CDR3 bases are TGTGCCAGCAGTGAATGGGGGGGGGCAAGTGAAGCTTTCTTT.

The chain links TRBV10-1 to TRBJ1-1; no clear D. The CDR3 loop spans 12 amino acids. V lost 2 bases and J 4 bases, leaving 5 bases between the germline ends. Looked up from germline, CDR1 is WNHNN and CDR2 is SYGVQD (reference sequence). In DNA, the CDR3 is TGCGCCAGCAGTGAGAGCGGCACTGAAGCTTTCTTT. Translating it yields CASSESGTEAFF.

This clone turned up a few times. This rearrangement joins TRBV30 to TRBJ2-3; the D gene is possibly TRBD1 (5 bases). Germline V CDR1 and CDR2: GTSNPN, SVGIG (reference sequence). This CDR3 spans 12 amino acids. V was cut by 0 bases and J by 10 bases, with 11 bases left in between. The CDR3 DNA sequence: TGTGCCTGGAGTGTACTGACAGTGCCGCAGTATTTT. It encodes CAWSVLTVPQYF.

This clone was detected once. The chain joins TRBV4-2 to TRBJ2-7, with TRBD1 matching over 11 bases. CDR3 length: 16 amino acids. Germline CDR1 is LGHNA and CDR2 is YNFKEQ. After removal of 4 bases from V and 9 bases from J, the junction contained 14 bases not matched to a gene. CDR3 sequence: CASSLIPGQGDSGQYF. CDR3 sequence (DNA): TGTGCCAGCAGCCTTATCCCGGGACAGGGGGATTCAGGGCAGTACTTC.

This clone was observed a few times. V usage is TRBV7-2 and J usage is TRBJ2-2; a weak D match, TRBD2 (5 bases). Germline CDR1 reads SGHTA; CDR2 reads FQGNSA. The length of the CDR3 is 13 residues. Trimming removed 5 bases from V and 7 bases from J, with 11 bases in between. CDR3 sequence: CASSRPTSGELFF. The CDR3 DNA reads as TGTGCCAGCAGCCGCCCTACTAGCGGGGAGCTGTTTTTT.

As DNA, the CDR3 is TGTGCCAGCAGCTTGGTTAGTGGGAGTAAGGCAGATACGCAGTATTTT. Translating it yields CASSLVSGSKADTQYF. This sequence joins TRBV5-4 and TRBJ2-3, with a weak D call TRBD2 (5 bases). Deletions cut 0 bases from V and 4 bases from J, with 15 bases between. Germline CDR1 reads SGHNT; CDR2 reads YYREEE (reference sequence). The CDR3 is made up of 16 amino acids.

This chain uses TRBV7-8 with TRBJ1-2, with 7 bases matching TRBD1. Trimming removed 5 bases from V and 0 bases from J; junction bases left unmatched: 9. The CDR3 runs to 16 residues. Germline CDR1 and CDR2: SGHVS and FQNEAQ. The CDR3 sequence: CASSRPGQRSNYGYTF. CDR3 DNA: TGTGCCAGCAGCCGACCGGGACAGCGTTCTAACTATGGCTACACCTTC. Looking up the rest from reference TRBV7-8 and TRBJ1-2 gives the full variable domain: GAGVSQSPRYKVAKRGQDVALRCDPISGHVSLFWYQQALGQGPEFLTYFQNEAQLDKSGLPSDRFFAERPEGSVSTLKIQRTQQEDSAVYLCASSRPGQRSNYGYTFGSGTRLTVV.

This clone was picked up a small number of times. The chain combines TRBV4-1 with TRBJ2-2, with D possibly TRBD2 on 6 matching bases. This CDR3 has 19 residues. Germline V gives CDR1 MGHRA, CDR2 YSYEKL. Trimming removed 0 bases at V and 4 bases at J, with 21 bases between. This CDR3 is CASSQDSPPRGRSTGELFF. For the CDR3, the DNA is TGCGCCAGCAGCCAAGATTCCCCCCCTCGAGGGAGGAGCACCGGGGAGCTGTTTTTT.

V gene TRBV9 combines with J gene TRBJ2-7; 8 nucleotides agree with TRBD1. Germline trimming cut 4 bases from V and 6 bases from J; bases unmatched to any gene: 9. The CDR3 consists of 14 residues. Germline CDR1 is SGDLS and CDR2 is YYNGEE. In nucleotides, the CDR3 is TGTGCCAGCAGCCCCGGGACAGGACTCGGCGAGCAGTACTTC. Amino acid sequence: CASSPGTGLGEQYF.

Here the CDR3 reads CASRSSFGQNTEAFF. The CDR3 DNA is TGCGCCAGCAGATCTAGCTTCGGGCAGAACACTGAAGCTTTCTTT. The chain uses TRBV5-1 and TRBJ1-1; D not certain. There are 15 residues in the CDR3. Germline V gene lookup returns CDR1 SGHRS and CDR2 YFSETQ. V was trimmed by 5 bases and J by 1 base, leaving 15 bases between them.

This chain links TRBV30 with TRBJ2-2; D is perhaps TRBD1 (6 bases). CDR3 length equals 14 residues. Deletions cut 0 bases from V and 4 bases from J, with 9 bases between. Germline V CDR1 and CDR2: GTSNPN, SVGIG (reference sequence). The CDR3 sequence is CAWSVGAGTGELFF. The CDR3 DNA follows: TGTGCCTGGAGTGTGGGGGCAGGCACCGGGGAGCTGTTTTTT.

V usage is TRBV7-2 and J usage is TRBJ2-5, with TRBD2 matching over 8 bases. Trimming removed 5 bases from V and 3 bases from J; junction bases left unmatched: 11. The CDR3 sequence is 16 residues long. Per the germline V gene, CDR1 is SGHTA and CDR2 is FQGNSA. The CDR3 is CASSHPAGLGEETQYF. DNA of the CDR3: TGTGCCAGCAGCCACCCGGCGGGACTAGGGGAAGAGACCCAGTACTTC.

The rearrangement links TRBV5-6 to TRBJ1-5; 8 bases align to TRBD1. Germline lookup yields CDR1 SGHDT and CDR2 YYEEEE. The CDR3 loop spans 18 amino acids. V trimming: 2 bases; J trimming: 0 bases; junction bases outside the gene matches: 10. CDR3 bases: TGTGCCAGCAGCTTAACAGGGGGATTGATTTTTAGCAATCAGCCCCAGCATTTT. Protein product: CASSLTGGLIFSNQPQHF.

The V gene is TRBV5-1, the J gene TRBJ1-5; D is unclear. The germline V gene has CDR1 SGHRS and CDR2 YFSETQ. V lost 0 bases, J lost 6 bases, and 16 bases lay in between. The length of the CDR3 is 16 residues. In DNA, the CDR3 is TGCGCCAGCAGCTTGGTTGCAGTCGTTGGGCGTCAGCCCCAGCATTTT. Its protein product is CASSLVAVVGRQPQHF.

This clone was detected a few times. This CDR3 reads CASSLAQGRNEKLFF. In DNA form, the CDR3 reads TGTGCCAGCAGCTTGGCCCAGGGAAGAAATGAAAAACTGTTTTTT. The chain is built from TRBV5-4 and TRBJ1-4, with D perhaps matching TRBD1 (5 bases). The CDR3 runs 15 residues. The germline gives CDR1 SGHNT, CDR2 YYREEE (reference sequence). Trimming took off 0 bases at V and 5 bases at J, with 11 bases between the two ends.

The V call is TRBV30, the J call TRBJ1-2, with a possible D match to TRBD1 (6 bases). This CDR3 region has 13 residues. V lost 0 bases to trimming and J lost 8 bases, with 13 bases between them. The germline V gene has CDR1 GTSNPN and CDR2 SVGIG (reference sequence). CDR3 in DNA: TGTGCCTGGAGTGTATCACAGGGTGGCGGCTACACCTTC. Its translation: CAWSVSQGGGYTF.

The rearrangement joins TRBV7-2 to TRBJ1-4; 7 positions match TRBD1. The germline CDR1 and CDR2 sequences are SGHTA and FQGNSA. J lost 8 bases, V lost 5 bases, and 5 bases had no gene match. The CDR3 sequence is 13 residues long. This chain's CDR3 is CASSEDRSEKLFF. The CDR3 nucleotides read TGTGCCAGCAGCGAGGACAGGTCAGAAAAACTGTTTTTT.